This is a list of T cell receptor beta chains from one sample in a study of T cells in localized non-small cell lung cancer. Data came from immunoSEQ multiplex PCR; TCRdb stores just in-frame clones and leaves some out. The table has about 26,000 clones, roughly 80% seen once. The starting material was peripheral blood, obtained before any cancer treatment. The receptors originated from a man aged 35 to 70 with stage III squamous cell lung carcinoma. Both conserved end residues are trimmed from each CDR3. Fields, in order: V gene, J gene, CDR3 protein.

>TRBV5-1|TRBJ2-3
ASSLAGSTDTQY
>TRBV6-1|TRBJ2-1
ASSEAGRDRAV
>TRBV28|TRBJ1-2
ASLGGANYGYT
>TRBV7-2|TRBJ1-3
ASSQGRQNTIY
>TRBV14|TRBJ1-3
ASSHRATANTIY
>TRBV5-8|TRBJ1-1
ASIGQGASEAF
>TRBV18|TRBJ1-5
ASSRVHGNQPQH
>TRBV6-1|TRBJ2-5
ASRTDRAGETQY
>TRBV28|TRBJ2-7
ASRTLGGLDVREQY
>TRBV7-8|TRBJ2-5
ASSRIQETQY
>TRBV6-6|TRBJ1-1
ASSSGTVNTEAF
>TRBV18|TRBJ2-7
ASSTGKGAYEQY
>TRBV11-2|TRBJ2-5
ASSLRVSKAETQY
>TRBV19|TRBJ2-5
ASRGTSKETQY
>TRBV19|TRBJ2-7
ASSITDGAYEQY
>TRBV10-2|TRBJ1-2
ASSARGGGYT
>TRBV4-1|TRBJ2-6
ASSHLGLAGGFSSGANVLT
>TRBV6-4|TRBJ1-5
ASSTGTNQPQH
>TRBV6-4|TRBJ2-1
ASSDRPNNEQF
>TRBV7-9|TRBJ2-3
ASSWGSGDTQY
>TRBV2|TRBJ2-7
ASSERQVTTYEQY
>TRBV28|TRBJ2-7
ASSGTGAYEQY